The sequence of this T cell receptor beta chain was determined in a study of cytotoxic CD8 clonotypes in ibrutinib-treated CLL. Study-level background: Among the patients, 11 presented as relapsed/refractory and about 16 as treatment-naive; around 17 showed unmutated IGHV. After treatment lasting a median roughly 12 months, range 6 to 36, response samples were collected.

The CDR3 spans 13 residues. V lost 6 bases and J lost 5; bases outside the gene matches: 5. The germline CDR1 and CDR2 sequences are SGHRS and YFSETQ. Assay: immunoSEQ multiplex PCR; the TCRdb copy retains only in-frame clones and omits some. There are some 22,000 clones in the sample; 78% occur only once, and more than 7% lies in the top ten. This TCR came from a human donor with chronic lymphocytic leukemia. The chain employs TRBV5-1 and TRBJ2-1; 7 nucleotides match TRBD1. This sample comprised PBMCs, obtained before ibrutinib treatment. Here the CDR3 reads CASKAGTDNEQFF. In DNA form, the CDR3 reads TGCGCCAGCAAAGCCGGGACAGACAATGAGCAGTTCTTC.